This TCR beta chain comes out of a study of blood T cells in healthy people across ages. Study findings and constraints: Relative to aged donors, long-lived donors carried more naive CD4+ cells and displayed higher diversity. Naive and antigen-experienced cells could not be conclusively compared, given unsorted PBMCs.

A J-beta primer mix and a sample-barcoded 5' primer were used in a second PCR of roughly 7 to 12 cycles. One entry per CDR3 protein results from TCRdb running MiXCR on the 5' RACE reads. The data hold fewer than 900,000 distinct CDR3 sequences, with 49% observed a single time. This clonotype has ten or more counts. What it recognizes is unknown. The people who gave samples were healthy Caucasians from Russia, aged about 6 to 100. Every donor contributed about 10 milliliters of peripheral blood by blood draw. Per germline, CDR1 SQVTM and CDR2 ANQGSEA. CDR3 length: 14 amino acids. Trimming removed 3 bases from V and 0 bases from J; junction bases left unmatched: 3.

This clonotype was obtained from a woman in her fifties or sixties in good health. Sequenced: blood. The chain couples TRBV29-1 to TRBJ2-7; 9 positions agree with TRBD1. The CDR3 DNA reads TGCAGCGTTGAGAAACAGGGGGCCTCCTACGAGCAGTACTTC. Translation gives CSVEKQGASYEQYF.